This is a list of T cell receptor beta chains from one sample in a study of T cell responses to AZD1222 COVID-19 vaccine. Repertoires were generated with immunoSEQ multiplex PCR, while TCRdb's copy carries only in-frame clones and drops some. Of some 110,000 clones in the sample, 88% were seen once. Specimen: peripheral blood, collected on day 0 of AZD1222 vaccination. The receptors here all came from an adult in good health. The CDR3 runs from the conserved cysteine through the conserved F or W. A D gene is named only where the DNA matches it firmly. Only some rows state a clone size, as once, few, many or a class for expanded clones.

CDR3 DNA	CDR3 protein	J gene	clone size	V gene	D gene
TGTGCCAGTAGTCCCGACGTCAATGGGCTCAATGAGCAGTTCTTC	CASSPDVNGLNEQFF	TRBJ2-1	.	TRBV19	.
TGTGCCAGCAGCGTAGGGGACGGGAGCTCCTACGAGCAGTACTTC	CASSVGDGSSYEQYF	TRBJ2-7	.	TRBV9	.
TGCGCCAGCAGCCAAGATCTTACAGTCTACTATGGCTACACCTTC	CASSQDLTVYYGYTF	TRBJ1-2	.	TRBV4-1	.
TGTGCCAGCAGCTTAGCATGGGGCGGTGGTAATGAAAAACTGTTTTTT	CASSLAWGGGNEKLFF	TRBJ1-4	few	TRBV7-2	.
TGCGCCAGCAGCCACGGGACTCCTGGGTCCCGGGAGACCCAGTACTTC	CASSHGTPGSRETQYF	TRBJ2-5	.	TRBV5-1	.
TGTGCCAGCAGCTTAGCGGGGGGTGGCACTGAAGCTTTCTTT	CASSLAGGGTEAFF	TRBJ1-1	.	TRBV7-2	.
TGTGCTAGCAGCTTAGAACCCTTGACGGGGAGCTCCTACAATGAGCAGTTCTTC	CASSLEPLTGSSYNEQFF	TRBJ2-1	.	TRBV7-7	.
TGTGCCAGCAAACTAGAGGGGGGAAGCTCCTATAATTCACCCCTCCACTTT	CASKLEGGSSYNSPLHF	TRBJ1-6	.	TRBV27	.
TGTGCCAGCAGCCGCAATGGACAGGGTCCGACGGAAGCTTTCTTT	CASSRNGQGPTEAFF	TRBJ1-1	.	TRBV14	TRBD1
TGTGCCAGCAGCTTAGGGACAGGGTCCTACGAGCAGTACTTC	CASSLGTGSYEQYF	TRBJ2-7	few	TRBV7-9	TRBD1
TGTGCCAGCAGCTCGGCGGGGAACACTGAAGCTTTCTTT	CASSSAGNTEAFF	TRBJ1-1	.	TRBV7-3	.
TGTGCCAGCAGTTCGGAGACCCAGTACTTC	CASSSETQYF	TRBJ2-5	.	TRBV28	.
TGTGCCTCCGGACAGACAAACTATGGCTACACCTTC	CASGQTNYGYTF	TRBJ1-2	.	TRBV10-3	.
TGTGCCAGCAGCGTAGCTAACCAGCGGGGGGCCCACATAAACACCGGGGAGCTGTTTTTT	CASSVANQRGAHINTGELFF	TRBJ2-2	.	TRBV9	TRBD2
TGTGCCAGTTCGGGGACAGGGCTTACTGGAAACACCATATATTTT	CASSGTGLTGNTIYF	TRBJ1-3	.	TRBV19	TRBD1
TGTGCCAGCAGCCAGACGGTGGGACAGGGGAATTCAGACCTCCACTTT	CASSQTVGQGNSDLHF	TRBJ1-6	.	TRBV4-2	TRBD1
TGTGCCAGCAGCTTAAAAGTAAGGGGACAGGGGCCAGATACGCAGTATTTT	CASSLKVRGQGPDTQYF	TRBJ2-3	.	TRBV7-3	TRBD1
TGTGCCAGCAGCTCGCGGGTTGCAACTAATGAAAAACTGTTTTTT	CASSSRVATNEKLFF	TRBJ1-4	.	TRBV7-9	.
TGTGCCAGCAGCTCTCAGGTATTCTCTGGAAACACCATATATTTT	CASSSQVFSGNTIYF	TRBJ1-3	.	TRBV9	.
TGTGCCAGTAGTATCCAAGGGCAGGGTAATTCACCCCTCCACTTT	CASSIQGQGNSPLHF	TRBJ1-6	.	TRBV19	.
TGTGCCAGCAGTTTCGTGGGACAGGGACGAGTCGGAAACACCATATATTTT	CASSFVGQGRVGNTIYF	TRBJ1-3	.	TRBV28	TRBD1
TGCAGCGTTGAGGGGGACAGGGACTCTGGGGCCAACGTCCTGACTTTC	CSVEGDRDSGANVLTF	TRBJ2-6	.	TRBV29-1	TRBD1
TGTGCCAGCAGCTTAGCTCCCCTGGGGGGCCGGTTGGACTTC	CASSLAPLGGRLDF	TRBJ2-5	.	TRBV7-2	.
TGCGCCAGCAGTTCAGGGTCTGGGGCCAACGTCCTGACTTTC	CASSSGSGANVLTF	TRBJ2-6	.	TRBV5-1	.
TGTGCAAGCTGCCAGGGGGCTAGCGACGAGCAGTACTTC	CASCQGASDEQYF	TRBJ2-7	.	TRBV25-1	TRBD1
TGTGCCAGCAGTGCCACGGGGACAGCTGGGGCCAACGTCCTGACTTTC	CASSATGTAGANVLTF	TRBJ2-6	.	TRBV6-4	TRBD1
TGTGCCAGCAGTAGGACAGGGGAGGGGACCTACGAGCAGTACTTC	CASSRTGEGTYEQYF	TRBJ2-7	.	TRBV6-2/TRBV6-3	TRBD1
TGTGCCAGCAGTTACGACGGGACGCCGGCCTACGAGCAGTACTTC	CASSYDGTPAYEQYF	TRBJ2-7	few	TRBV6-5	.
TGTGCCAGCAGCGCCGGGGGATTAGATACGCAGTATTTT	CASSAGGLDTQYF	TRBJ2-3	.	TRBV9	.
TGCAGCGTTGAGGCCACGGTGTGGACTGAAGCTTTCTTT	CSVEATVWTEAFF	TRBJ1-1	.	TRBV29-1	.
TGTGCCAGCAGCGACGATAGGACAAGAATTAATGAAAAACTGTTTTTT	CASSDDRTRINEKLFF	TRBJ1-4	.	TRBV7-9	.
TGTGCCAGCAGACCAGGAGAGGGGGCCGACGAGCAGTACTTC	CASRPGEGADEQYF	TRBJ2-7	.	TRBV6-5	TRBD1
TGTGCCAGCAGTTCCGCGGACAGGAACACTGAAGCTTTCTTT	CASSSADRNTEAFF	TRBJ1-1	.	TRBV28	.
TGTGCCAGCAGTTACAGTTCTAACACCGGGGAGCTGTTTTTT	CASSYSSNTGELFF	TRBJ2-2	.	TRBV6-2/TRBV6-3	.
TGCGCCAGCAGCCAAGCAACAGGGGGGACTGAAGCTTTCTTT	CASSQATGGTEAFF	TRBJ1-1	.	TRBV4-3	TRBD1
TGTGCCAGCAGTTACTGGTTAGCGGGAGGGTACGAGCAGTACTTC	CASSYWLAGGYEQYF	TRBJ2-7	.	TRBV6-2/TRBV6-3	TRBD2
TGTGCCAGCAGCCTCGCGGGTTCATTAGGTACGCAGTATTTT	CASSLAGSLGTQYF	TRBJ2-3	.	TRBV9	.
TGTGCCAGCAGCTTAGCGCAGGCCGCCCTCGGAGGCTACACCTTC	CASSLAQAALGGYTF	TRBJ1-2	.	TRBV7-9	.
TGTGCCAGCAGCCAAGAAACAACAGGGGGCGGGAGCAATCAGCCCCAGCATTTT	CASSQETTGGGSNQPQHF	TRBJ1-5	once	TRBV4-2	TRBD1
TGTGCCAGCAGTTTCTCGGACCTCTACGAGCAGTACTTC	CASSFSDLYEQYF	TRBJ2-7	.	TRBV27	.
TGTGCCAGCAGCCCCGCAGCGGACAGGGTGGCCTATGGCTACACCTTC	CASSPAADRVAYGYTF	TRBJ1-2	.	TRBV7-8	TRBD1
TGTGCCAGCAGCGAGAGCTGGCCGGTTGAAGGCTACACCTTC	CASSESWPVEGYTF	TRBJ1-2	.	TRBV25-1	.
TGTGCCAGCAGTTTAGGGCCTGCAGATACGCAGTATTTT	CASSLGPADTQYF	TRBJ2-3	.	TRBV27	.
TGTGCCAGCAGCCCCCTCGACAGGGGAAGCACAGATACGCAGTATTTT	CASSPLDRGSTDTQYF	TRBJ2-3	.	TRBV11-3	TRBD1
TGTGCCAGCAGTGAAGGGACAGGGTATAGCAATCAGCCCCAGCATTTT	CASSEGTGYSNQPQHF	TRBJ1-5	.	TRBV25-1	TRBD1
TGTGCCAGCAGCGGCGGGACAGGGACTTCCCAGCCCCAGCATTTT	CASSGGTGTSQPQHF	TRBJ1-5	.	TRBV5-4	TRBD1
TGCGCCAGCAGCCAAGGTACGGGACTCAGCTCCTACGAGCAGTACTTC	CASSQGTGLSSYEQYF	TRBJ2-7	.	TRBV4-1	.
TGTGCCAGCAGTACCACAGGGGTGGGTGGCTACACCTTC	CASSTTGVGGYTF	TRBJ1-2	few	TRBV12-3/TRBV12-4	TRBD1
TGTGCCAGCCCGGACGCGGGGGGGGATTACAATGAGCAGTTCTTC	CASPDAGGDYNEQFF	TRBJ2-1	.	TRBV5-5	TRBD2
TGTGCCAGCAGTCCACGGTTGGGGGGAGATACGCAGTATTTT	CASSPRLGGDTQYF	TRBJ2-3	.	TRBV6-2/TRBV6-3	.
TGCGCCAGCAGGGAGGGGCTAGCCAAAAACATTCAGTACTTC	CASREGLAKNIQYF	TRBJ2-4	.	TRBV4-3	.
TGTGCCAGTAGTATGGCCGGGACAGGGGCATCCTACGAGCAGTACTTC	CASSMAGTGASYEQYF	TRBJ2-7	.	TRBV19	TRBD1
TGCGCCAGCAGCTCAAAACAGGGGACCTACCACGAGCAGTACTTC	CASSSKQGTYHEQYF	TRBJ2-7	.	TRBV5-1	TRBD1
TGTGCCAGCAGCCAAGATGGTTCAGCCAAAAACATTCAGTACTTC	CASSQDGSAKNIQYF	TRBJ2-4	.	TRBV3-1/TRBV3-2	.
TGTGCCAGCAGCGGGACCGGGACAGGCTATGGCTACACCTTC	CASSGTGTGYGYTF	TRBJ1-2	once	TRBV2	TRBD1
TGCGCCAGCAGCCCCCTAGGGTATAGCAATCAGCCCCAGCATTTT	CASSPLGYSNQPQHF	TRBJ1-5	.	TRBV5-1	.
TGTGCCAGCAGCGTCCGACAGGGGGAGATGGGCACAGATACGCAGTATTTT	CASSVRQGEMGTDTQYF	TRBJ2-3	.	TRBV9	TRBD1
TGTGCCACAGGGGGACAGGTTGAATCCACAGATACGCAGTATTTT	CATGGQVESTDTQYF	TRBJ2-3	.	TRBV7-9	TRBD1